This T cell receptor beta chain was obtained from a study of T cells after somatic rescue of genetic block. Assay used: immunoSEQ multiplex PCR; TCRdb lists only in-frame clones, some missing. The sample holds about 67,000 clones, approximately 90% seen once. CDR3 size: 15 residues. Trimming stripped 2 bases from V and 2 bases from J, with 11 bases between. The germline gives CDR1 SGHTA, CDR2 FQGNSA. The V gene is TRBV7-2, the J gene TRBJ2-3; D is uncertain. The source material was peripheral blood mononuclear cells (PBMCs). This sequence originates from a middle-aged man. CDR3: CASSLRGTYTDTQYF. The CDR3 region has the DNA TGTGCCAGCAGCTTACGAGGCACGTACACAGATACGCAGTATTTT.